A single sample gave rise to the 21 T cell receptor beta chains below, sequenced in a study of T cell changes during pregnancy in multiple sclerosis. TCRdb's table, derived via immunoSEQ multiplex PCR, lists solely in-frame clones and lacks some. The sample shows tens of thousands of clones, approximately 90% of them seen only once. Sequenced here: CD8+ T cells from peripheral blood mononuclear cells, sampled before pregnancy. These TCRs come from a female donor with multiple sclerosis, enrolled in a pregnancy study.

This clone was observed once. The V gene is TRBV4-2, the J gene TRBJ2-7; 8 bases are shared with TRBD2. The germline V gene encodes CDR1 LGHNA and CDR2 YNFKEQ. This CDR3 contains 15 residues. J lost 1 base, V lost 1 base, and 3 bases had no gene match. For the CDR3, the DNA is TGTGCCAGCAGCCAAGCCCGGGGGGGATCCTACGAGCAGTACTTC. Encoded protein: CASSQARGGSYEQYF.

This clone showed up just a few times. The chain links TRBV6-1 to TRBJ2-7, with TRBD1 matching 7 bases. The germline V gene encodes CDR1 MNHNS and CDR2 SASEGT. Trimming at V came to 6 bases and at J to 2 bases, leaving 4 bases not matched to a gene. The CDR3 is made up of 13 amino acids. CDR3 in amino acids: CASSEGQTYEQYF. In DNA, the CDR3 is TGTGCCAGCAGCGAGGGACAGACCTACGAGCAGTACTTC.

The genes are TRBV13 and TRBJ2-7; 9 bases line up with TRBD1. This CDR3 has 14 amino acids. Germline V gene lookup returns CDR1 PRHDT and CDR2 FYEKMQ (reference sequence). Losses at the gene ends were 5 bases for V and 4 bases for J; bases not matched to a gene: 6. The CDR3 reads CASSHGTGFYEQYF. In DNA, the CDR3 is TGTGCCAGCAGCCACGGGACAGGGTTTTACGAGCAGTACTTC.

The J gene is TRBJ2-3, the V gene TRBV4-1, with 9 bases matching TRBD2. The germline gives CDR1 MGHRA, CDR2 YSYEKL. The CDR3 runs 16 residues. Trimming took 2 bases from V and 2 from J; bases not matched to a gene: 5. The CDR3 coding sequence is TGCGCCAGCAGCCAATTGGGCGGGGGGGCCACAGATACGCAGTATTTT. Its translation is CASSQLGGGATDTQYF.

The rearrangement joins TRBV28 to TRBJ2-7, with D perhaps TRBD2 (5 bases). The CDR3 runs to 14 residues. Trimming removed 6 bases at V and 0 bases at J, with 12 bases between. Germline V lookup: CDR1 MDHEN, CDR2 SYDVKM. This CDR3 reads CASSTYRDSYEQYF. Written as DNA, the CDR3 is TGTGCCAGCAGCACATATCGGGACTCCTACGAGCAGTACTTC.

The chain has TRBV11-3 and TRBJ1-1; 9 bases map to TRBD1. Looked up from germline, CDR1 is SGHNT and CDR2 is YENEEA. With 5 bases clipped from V and 1 base from J, the junction kept 17 bases outside the gene matches. CDR3 size: 19 residues. CDR3 nucleotides: TGTGCCAGCAGCCCGAAGTCCCGGGACAGGGCCCTTACGAACACTGAAGCTTTCTTT. It translates to CASSPKSRDRALTNTEAFF.

This clone was detected once. The chain carries TRBV5-1 and TRBJ2-2, with TRBD2 matching over 10 bases. The CDR3 runs to 16 residues. Germline trimming cut 1 base from V and 8 bases from J; bases unmatched to any gene: 8. CDR1 and CDR2 from the germline V gene are SGHRS and YFSETQ. For the CDR3, the DNA is TGCGCCAGCAGCTTGAGCCTAGCGGGAGTGGCGGGGGAGCTGTTTTTT. It encodes CASSLSLAGVAGELFF.

The chain is built from TRBV4-2 and TRBJ2-3; 8 bases map to TRBD2. V lost 0 bases, J lost 2 bases, and 7 bases stayed unmatched. The germline gives CDR1 LGHNA, CDR2 YNFKEQ. CDR3 length equals 17 residues. CDR3 sequence (DNA): TGTGCCAGCAGCCAAGAGAGCCTAGCGGGTTCCACAGATACGCAGTATTTT. It translates to CASSQESLAGSTDTQYF.

This sequence joins TRBV2 and TRBJ2-5; TRBD2 matches 14 bases. Germline V CDR1 and CDR2: SNHLY, FYNNEI. V was pared by 5 bases and J by 4 bases, with 9 bases of the junction left unmatched. CDR3 length equals 17 residues. The DNA for the CDR3 is TGTGCCAGCAGTACCGCTGGACTAGCGGGGGGCGGAGAGACCCAGTACTTC. This gives the protein CASSTAGLAGGGETQYF.

The gene calls are TRBV28 and TRBJ2-3; D perhaps matches TRBD2 (5 bases). CDR1 is MDHEN and CDR2 is SYDVKM in the germline V gene. This CDR3 has 14 amino acids. V was trimmed by 1 base and J by 5 bases, leaving 10 bases between them. The CDR3 here is CASSLYQSGDTQYF. The DNA for the CDR3 is TGTGCCAGCAGTTTATACCAAAGCGGAGATACGCAGTATTTT. Based on the CDR3 plus reference TRBV28 and TRBJ2-3, the full variable domain is DVKVTQSSRYLVKRTGEKVFLECVQDMDHENMFWYRQDPGLGLRLIYFSYDVKMKEKGDIPEGYSVSREKKERFSLILESASTNQTSMYLCASSLYQSGDTQYFGPGTRLTVL.

This chain connects TRBV28 to TRBJ1-2; 10 bases map to TRBD1. Trimming cost V 2 bases and J 4 bases; bases outside gene matches: 4. The germline V gene has CDR1 MDHEN and CDR2 SYDVKM. CDR3 length: 15 amino acids. The CDR3 bases are TGTGCCAGCAGTTTAGGGGACAGGGGTATCTATGGCTACACCTTC. The encoded protein is CASSLGDRGIYGYTF.

This clone was recorded a few times. The gene calls are TRBV9 and TRBJ1-2, with D maybe TRBD1 (6 bases). Germline V gene sequence: CDR1 SGDLS, CDR2 YYNGEE. The CDR3 length is 15 residues. V was cut by 3 bases and J by 3 bases, with 15 bases left in between. The chain's CDR3 is CASSGIRGDDYGYTF. The DNA for the CDR3 is TGTGCCAGCAGCGGAATCAGGGGTGACGACTATGGCTACACCTTC.

The chain links TRBV9 to TRBJ2-7, with 9 bases matching TRBD1. Per the germline V gene, CDR1 is SGDLS and CDR2 is YYNGEE. CDR3 length: 14 amino acids. The ends lost 4 bases at V and 4 bases at J; junction bases unmatched: 6. The chain's CDR3 is CASSTGGESYEQYF. The CDR3 DNA sequence: TGTGCCAGCAGCACAGGGGGCGAAAGTTACGAGCAGTACTTC.

This sequence joins TRBV21-1 and TRBJ2-7; TRBD1, the table's D call, was not compared with the DNA. TRBV21-1 is labeled a pseudogene. The CDR3 consists of 15 residues. The CDR3: CASSKARRTGLEQYF. CDR3 nucleotide sequence: TGTGCCAGCAGCAAAGCGCGTCGGACAGGGCTCGAGCAGTACTTC.

The chain employs TRBV10-3 and TRBJ1-1; D gene uncertain. Germline V gene lookup returns CDR1 ENHRY and CDR2 SYGVKD. This CDR3 contains 12 residues. Deletions cut 3 bases from V and 1 base from J, with 3 bases between. As DNA, the CDR3 is TGTGCCATCAGTGACCGGAACACTGAAGCTTTCTTT. It is translated as CAISDRNTEAFF.

This clone is a singleton in its sample. At the DNA level, this CDR3 is encoded by other sequences in the same sample as well. The chain carries TRBV7-3 and TRBJ2-1; D gene uncertain. Trimming removed 0 bases from V and 4 bases from J, with 4 bases in between. Germline loops: CDR1 SGHTA, CDR2 FQGTGA. There are 13 residues in the CDR3. CDR3 sequence (DNA): TGTGCCAGCAGCTTAACTGCGTACAATGAGCAGTTCTTC. Translation gives CASSLTAYNEQFF.

The gene calls are TRBV7-8 and TRBJ2-3; 12 bases are shared with TRBD2. The germline V gene has CDR1 SGHVS and CDR2 FQNEAQ. Trimming at V came to 6 bases and at J to 0 bases, leaving 7 bases not matched to a gene. The CDR3 contains 17 residues. CDR3 DNA sequence: TGTGCCAGCAGTCAGACTAGCGGGAGCCTCAGCACAGATACGCAGTATTTT. Translation: CASSQTSGSLSTDTQYF.

This clone was detected only once. This chain connects TRBV14 to TRBJ2-1, with D perhaps matching TRBD1 (5 bases). In germline, CDR1 is SGHDN, CDR2 FVKESK. V lost 3 bases and J lost 7, with 19 bases in between. This CDR3 contains 16 residues. Here the CDR3 DNA reads TGTGCCAGCAGCCAGGCTAGGACAAGACGAGGAAATGAGCAGTTCTTC. Its translation: CASSQARTRRGNEQFF.

The chain couples TRBV27 to TRBJ2-3; TRBD2 agrees at 7 bases. The length of the CDR3 is 16 residues. CDR1 and CDR2 from the germline V gene are MNHEY and SMNVEV (reference sequence). V was clipped by 1 base and J by 2 bases; unmatched bases: 6. The DNA of the CDR3 is TGTGCCAGCAGTTTATGGAGCGGGACCTCCACAGATACGCAGTATTTT. Residues: CASSLWSGTSTDTQYF.

The V gene is TRBV28, the J gene TRBJ2-3; D is undetermined. Germline-derived CDR1 and CDR2 are MDHEN and SYDVKM. V lost 2 bases, J lost 6 bases, and 9 bases lay in between. The CDR3 totals 13 residues. In nucleotides, the CDR3 is TGTGCCAGCAGTTTACTACGGTCTGATACGCAGTATTTT. This sequence encodes CASSLLRSDTQYF.

This chain joins TRBV7-9 and TRBJ2-7; D gene ambiguous. The CDR3 spans 12 residues. CDR1 is SEHNR and CDR2 is FQNEAQ in the germline V gene (reference sequence). V lost 3 bases to trimming and J lost 3 bases, with 6 bases between them. CDR3 nucleotide sequence: TGTGCCAGCAGCTTGGAGCTCTACGAGCAGTACTTC. It is translated as CASSLELYEQYF.